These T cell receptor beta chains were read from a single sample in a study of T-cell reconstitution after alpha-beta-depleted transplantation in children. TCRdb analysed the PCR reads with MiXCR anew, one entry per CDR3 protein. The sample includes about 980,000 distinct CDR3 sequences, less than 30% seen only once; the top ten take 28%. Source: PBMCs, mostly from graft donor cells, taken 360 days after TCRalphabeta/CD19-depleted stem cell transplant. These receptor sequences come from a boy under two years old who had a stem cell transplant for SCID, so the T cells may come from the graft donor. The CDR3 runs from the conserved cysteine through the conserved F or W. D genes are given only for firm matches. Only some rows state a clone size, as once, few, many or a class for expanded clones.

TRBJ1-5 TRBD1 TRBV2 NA CASTPGQGSNQPQHF TGTGCCAGCACACCGGGACAGGGTTCCAATCAGCCCCAGCATTTT
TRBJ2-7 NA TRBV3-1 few CASSQVGGLHEQYF TGTGCCAGCAGCCAAGTTGGGGGTCTCCACGAGCAGTACTTC
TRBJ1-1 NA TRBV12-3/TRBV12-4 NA CASSHDWSNTEAFF TGTGCCAGCAGTCACGATTGGTCGAACACTGAAGCTTTCTTT
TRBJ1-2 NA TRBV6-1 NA CASSENPGQSGYTF TGTGCCAGCAGTGAAAATCCAGGACAAAGCGGCTACACCTTC
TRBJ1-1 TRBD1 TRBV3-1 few CASSQRDRQNTEAFF TGTGCCAGCAGCCAACGGGACAGACAGAACACTGAAGCTTTCTTT
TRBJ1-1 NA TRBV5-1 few CASSPREAWNTEAFF TGCGCCAGCAGCCCACGGGAGGCATGGAACACTGAAGCTTTCTTT
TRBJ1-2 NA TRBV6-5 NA CASSYEGGAYGYTF TGTGCCAGCAGTTACGAGGGGGGCGCCTATGGCTACACCTTC
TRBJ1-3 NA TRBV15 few CATSRLTGSAGNTIYF TGTGCCACCAGCAGGCTAACAGGGTCTGCTGGAAACACCATATATTTT
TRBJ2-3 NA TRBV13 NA CASSSYGVAAVDTQYF TGTGCCAGCAGCTCCTATGGAGTAGCGGCGGTGGATACGCAGTATTTT
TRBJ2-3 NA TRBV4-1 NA CASRATGSDTQYF TGCGCCAGCAGAGCCACGGGCTCAGATACGCAGTATTTT
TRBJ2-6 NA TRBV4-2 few CASSQEISGANVLTF TGTGCCAGCAGCCAAGAGATCTCTGGGGCCAACGTCCTGACTTTC
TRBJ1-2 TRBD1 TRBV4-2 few CASSQGDRGLYGYTF TGTGCCAGCAGCCAAGGGGACAGGGGTCTTTATGGCTACACCTTC
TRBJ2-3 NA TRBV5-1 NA CASSAPGADTQYF TGCGCCAGCAGCGCTCCAGGGGCAGATACGCAGTATTTT
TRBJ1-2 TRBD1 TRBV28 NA CASRKTGTGLYGYTF TGTGCCAGCAGGAAAACCGGGACAGGGCTTTATGGCTACACCTTC
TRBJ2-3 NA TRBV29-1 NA CSVGDLRGFSVTDTQYF TGCAGCGTGGGGGACCTCAGGGGCTTTTCCGTCACAGATACGCAGTATTTT
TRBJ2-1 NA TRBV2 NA CASSGGEGAYNEQFF TGTGCCAGCAGTGGCGGGGAAGGGGCCTACAATGAGCAGTTCTTC
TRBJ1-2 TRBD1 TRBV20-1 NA CSATAGQDGYTF TGCAGTGCTACGGCGGGACAGGATGGCTACACCTTC
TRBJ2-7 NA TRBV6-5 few CASSYSDPTFYEQYF TGTGCCAGCAGTTACTCGGATCCAACTTTCTACGAGCAGTACTTC
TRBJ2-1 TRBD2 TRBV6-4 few CASSRLAGGPSGSYNEQFF TGTGCCAGCAGTCGACTAGCGGGGGGCCCCTCGGGCTCCTACAATGAGCAGTTCTTC
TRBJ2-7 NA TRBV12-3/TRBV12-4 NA CASSPPDRPTYEQYF TGTGCCAGCAGTCCCCCCGACAGACCAACCTACGAGCAGTACTTC
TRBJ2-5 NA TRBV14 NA CASSLRTTKKETQYF TGTGCCAGCAGCCTACGGACTACCAAGAAAGAGACCCAGTACTTC
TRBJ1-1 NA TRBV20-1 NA CSAREGPGGTEAFF TGCAGTGCTAGAGAAGGGCCGGGAGGAACTGAAGCTTTCTTT
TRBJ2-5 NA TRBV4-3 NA CASSQDGGTAVETQYF TGCGCCAGCAGCCAAGATGGGGGGACGGCCGTGGAGACCCAGTACTTC
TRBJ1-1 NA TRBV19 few CASSIQRDTEAFF TGTGCCAGTAGTATCCAGCGTGACACTGAAGCTTTCTTT
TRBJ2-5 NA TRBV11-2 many CASSGRSKETQYF TGTGCCAGCAGCGGACGTTCCAAAGAGACCCAGTACTTC
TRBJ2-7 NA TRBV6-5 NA CASSYADRFLDEQYF TGTGCCAGCAGTTACGCCGACAGGTTCCTCGACGAGCAGTACTTC
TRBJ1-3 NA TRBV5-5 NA CASSPRGFWNGNTIYF TGTGCCAGCAGCCCGAGGGGGTTTTGGAATGGTAACACCATATATTTT
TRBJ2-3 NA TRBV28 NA CASSPHPHWASTDTQYF TGTGCCAGCAGTCCACACCCCCATTGGGCTAGCACAGATACGCAGTATTTT
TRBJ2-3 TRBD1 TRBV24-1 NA CATSDNDRVTDTQYF TGTGCCACCAGTGACAACGACAGGGTCACAGATACGCAGTATTTT
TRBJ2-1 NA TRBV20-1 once CSARVLENEQFF TGCAGTGCTAGAGTCCTAGAAAATGAGCAGTTCTTC
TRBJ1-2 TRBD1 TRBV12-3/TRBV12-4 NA CASSAVLGTGDGYTF TGTGCCAGCAGCGCTGTACTGGGGACAGGGGATGGCTACACCTTC
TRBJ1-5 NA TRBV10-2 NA CASSESPGGNQPQHF TGCGCCAGCAGTGAGTCGCCCGGGGGCAATCAGCCCCAGCATTTT
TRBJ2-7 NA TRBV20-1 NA CSARDLGSLPYEQYF TGCAGTGCTAGAGATTTAGGCAGTCTTCCCTACGAGCAGTACTTC
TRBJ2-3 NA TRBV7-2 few CASSLFSTWRGTDTQYF TGTGCCAGCAGCTTATTTTCAACATGGCGGGGCACAGATACGCAGTATTTT
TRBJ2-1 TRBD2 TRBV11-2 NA CASSTQRGVGNEQFF TGTGCCAGCAGCACCCAGCGGGGGGTCGGCAATGAGCAGTTCTTC
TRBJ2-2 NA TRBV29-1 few CSVWETGELFF TGCAGCGTTTGGGAAACCGGGGAGCTGTTTTTT
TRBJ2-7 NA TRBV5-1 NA CASSILGYEQYF TGCGCCAGCAGCATCCTTGGTTACGAGCAGTACTTC
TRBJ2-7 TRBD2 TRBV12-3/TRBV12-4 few CASSPELAVSYEQYF TGTGCCAGCAGCCCAGAACTAGCGGTCTCCTACGAGCAGTACTTC
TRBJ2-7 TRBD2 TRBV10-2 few CASTPAHWRGAPYEQYF TGCGCCAGCACCCCCGCACACTGGCGGGGGGCACCCTACGAGCAGTACTTC
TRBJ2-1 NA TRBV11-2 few CASSLGLLFYNEQFF TGTGCCAGCAGCTTAGGACTATTATTCTACAATGAGCAGTTCTTC
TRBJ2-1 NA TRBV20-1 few CSARDREHEQFF TGCAGTGCTAGAGATAGGGAACATGAGCAGTTCTTC
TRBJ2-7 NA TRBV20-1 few CSAREDSYEQYF TGCAGTGCTAGAGAAGATTCCTACGAGCAGTACTTC
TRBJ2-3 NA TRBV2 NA CASRPTSSESDTQYF TGTGCCAGCAGGCCCACTAGCAGCGAATCAGATACGCAGTATTTT
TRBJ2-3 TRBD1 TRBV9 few CASSPQDRNTDTQYF TGTGCCAGCAGCCCCCAGGACAGGAACACAGATACGCAGTATTTT
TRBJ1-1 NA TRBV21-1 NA CAGWTGRTEAFF TGTGCCGGCTGGACAGGGAGGACTGAAGCTTTCTTT
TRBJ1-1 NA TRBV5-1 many CASSLRIENTEAFF TGCGCCAGCAGCTTGAGGATTGAGAACACTGAAGCTTTCTTT
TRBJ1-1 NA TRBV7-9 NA CASSLVWSRVNTEAFF TGTGCCAGCAGCTTAGTTTGGTCTAGAGTGAACACTGAAGCTTTCTTT
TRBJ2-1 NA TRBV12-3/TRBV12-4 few CASSDLRQRQFF TGTGCCAGCAGCGATCTCCGACAGAGACAGTTCTTC
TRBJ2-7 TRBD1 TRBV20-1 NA CSARRLTGGAYEQYF TGCAGTGCTAGACGCCTGACAGGGGGAGCCTACGAGCAGTACTTC
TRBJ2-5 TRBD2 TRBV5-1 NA CASSLVVAGGQETQYF TGCGCCAGCAGCTTGGTGGTAGCGGGGGGTCAAGAGACCCAGTACTTC
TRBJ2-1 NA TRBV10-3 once CAISVGPGAPNEQFF TGTGCCATCAGTGTTGGGCCGGGGGCGCCTAATGAGCAGTTCTTC
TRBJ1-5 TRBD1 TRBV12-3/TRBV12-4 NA CASSLRTGGPNQPQHF TGTGCCAGCAGTTTGCGGACAGGTGGACCCAATCAGCCCCAGCATTTT
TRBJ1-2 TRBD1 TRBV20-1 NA CSASALGQGDGYTF TGCAGTGCTAGTGCGTTAGGACAGGGGGATGGCTACACCTTC
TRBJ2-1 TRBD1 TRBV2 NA CASSRAGGSCEQFF TGTGCCAGCAGTCGCGCAGGGGGCTCATGTGAGCAGTTCTTC